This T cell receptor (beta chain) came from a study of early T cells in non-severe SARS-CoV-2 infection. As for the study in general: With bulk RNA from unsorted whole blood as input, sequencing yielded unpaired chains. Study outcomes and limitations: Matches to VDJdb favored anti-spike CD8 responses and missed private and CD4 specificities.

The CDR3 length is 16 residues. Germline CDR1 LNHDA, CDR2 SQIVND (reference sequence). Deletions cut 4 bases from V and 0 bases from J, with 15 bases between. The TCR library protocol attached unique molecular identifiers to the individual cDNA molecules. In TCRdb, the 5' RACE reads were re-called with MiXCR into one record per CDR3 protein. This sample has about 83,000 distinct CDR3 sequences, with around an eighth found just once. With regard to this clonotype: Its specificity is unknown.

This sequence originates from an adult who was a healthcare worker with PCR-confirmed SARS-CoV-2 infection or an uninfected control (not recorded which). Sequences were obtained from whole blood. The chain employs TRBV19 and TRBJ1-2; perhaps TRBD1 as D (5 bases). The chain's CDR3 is CASSSGHQLSNYGYTF. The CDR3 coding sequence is TGTGCCAGTAGTAGTGGACACCAACTCTCTAACTATGGCTACACCTTC.